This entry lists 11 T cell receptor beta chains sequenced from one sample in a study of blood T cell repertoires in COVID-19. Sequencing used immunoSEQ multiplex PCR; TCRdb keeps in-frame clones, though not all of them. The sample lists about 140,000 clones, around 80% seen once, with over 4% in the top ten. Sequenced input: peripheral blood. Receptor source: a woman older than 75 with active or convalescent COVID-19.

The CDR3 nucleotides read TGTGCCAGCAGCAAAGGGCCAGGGGGCCGCGGCTATGGCTACACCTTC. Translated: CASSKGPGGRGYGYTF. V and J are TRBV21-1 and TRBJ1-2; whether TRBD1, the table's D call, matches the DNA was not checked. TRBV21-1 constitutes a pseudogene. The CDR3 sequence is 16 residues long.

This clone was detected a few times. CDR3 protein: CASSPRQSKSQETQYF. CDR3 DNA: TGTGCCAGCAGCCCCCGACAGAGCAAATCTCAAGAGACCCAGTACTTC. V is TRBV7-8 and J is TRBJ2-5, with D perhaps matching TRBD1 (5 bases). Germline V CDR1 and CDR2: SGHVS, FQNEAQ. V dropped 5 bases and J dropped 2 bases, with 18 bases sitting between them. The CDR3 contains 16 residues.

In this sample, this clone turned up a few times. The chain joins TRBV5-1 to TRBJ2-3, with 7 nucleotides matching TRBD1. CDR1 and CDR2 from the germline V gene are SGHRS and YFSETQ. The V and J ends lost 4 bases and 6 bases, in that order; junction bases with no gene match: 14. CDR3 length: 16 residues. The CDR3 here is CASSKSTGVATDTQYF. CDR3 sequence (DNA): TGCGCCAGCAGCAAATCAACAGGGGTGGCCACTGATACGCAGTATTTT.

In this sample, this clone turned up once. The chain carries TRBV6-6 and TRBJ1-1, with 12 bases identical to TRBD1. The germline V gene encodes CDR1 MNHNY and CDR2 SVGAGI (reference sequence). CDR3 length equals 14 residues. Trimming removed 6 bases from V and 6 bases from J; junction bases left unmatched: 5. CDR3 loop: CASRPGQGAAEAFF. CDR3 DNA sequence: TGTGCCAGCAGACCGGGACAGGGGGCAGCTGAAGCTTTCTTT.

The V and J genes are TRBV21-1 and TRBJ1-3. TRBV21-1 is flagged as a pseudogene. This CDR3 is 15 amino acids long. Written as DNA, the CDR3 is TGTGCCAGCAGGCGGGGAGGAGGGTCTGGAAACACCATATATTTT. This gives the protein CASRRGGGSGNTIYF.

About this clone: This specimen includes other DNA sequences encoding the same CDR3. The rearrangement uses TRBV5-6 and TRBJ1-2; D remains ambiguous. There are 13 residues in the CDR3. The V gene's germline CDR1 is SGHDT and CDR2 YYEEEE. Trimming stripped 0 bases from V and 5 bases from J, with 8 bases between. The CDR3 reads CASSLVQNYGYTF. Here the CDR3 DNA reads TGTGCCAGCAGCTTGGTTCAGAATTATGGCTACACCTTC.

CDR3 protein: CASSLAGRGTQYF. The CDR3 region has the DNA TGCGCCAGCAGCTTGGCCGGTAGAGGGACGCAGTATTTT. The J gene is TRBJ2-3, the V gene TRBV5-1; possible D gene TRBD2, 5 bases. Germline V gene lookup returns CDR1 SGHRS and CDR2 YFSETQ. Deletions cut 0 bases from V and 9 bases from J, with 11 bases between. The CDR3 covers 13 residues. The full variable domain, with the rest looked up from reference TRBV5-1 and TRBJ2-3, is KAGVTQTPRYLIKTRGQQVTLSCSPISGHRSVSWYQQTPGQGLQFLFEYFSETQRNKGNFPGRFSGRQFSNSRSEMNVSTLELGDSALYLCASSLAGRGTQYFGPGTRLTVL.

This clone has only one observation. This chain's CDR3 is CASSPVTTSGGSNTGELFF. DNA for the CDR3: TGTGCCAGCTCACCCGTAACGACTAGCGGGGGGTCAAACACCGGGGAGCTGTTTTTT. V usage is TRBV18 and J usage is TRBJ2-2; TRBD2 matches 13 bases. CDR3 length equals 19 residues. Trimming took 3 bases from V and 2 from J; bases not matched to a gene: 9. CDR1 and CDR2 (germline): KGHSH, LQKENI.

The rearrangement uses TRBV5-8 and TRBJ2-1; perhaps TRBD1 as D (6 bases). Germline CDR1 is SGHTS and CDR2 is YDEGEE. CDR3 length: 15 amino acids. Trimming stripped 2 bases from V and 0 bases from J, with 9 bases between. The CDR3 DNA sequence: TGTGCCAGCAGCTTTTACAGGGACTCCTACAATGAGCAGTTCTTC. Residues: CASSFYRDSYNEQFF.

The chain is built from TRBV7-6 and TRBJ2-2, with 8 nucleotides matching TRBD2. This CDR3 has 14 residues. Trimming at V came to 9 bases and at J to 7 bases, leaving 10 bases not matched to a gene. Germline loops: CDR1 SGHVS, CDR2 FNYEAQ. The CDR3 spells CASEAGANGGELFF. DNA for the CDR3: TGTGCCAGTGAAGCGGGGGCAAATGGCGGGGAGCTGTTTTTT.

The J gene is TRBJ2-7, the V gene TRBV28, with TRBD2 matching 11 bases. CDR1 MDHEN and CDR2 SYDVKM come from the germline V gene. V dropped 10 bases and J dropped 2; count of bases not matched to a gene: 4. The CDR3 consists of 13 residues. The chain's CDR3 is CATYSGGAYEQYF. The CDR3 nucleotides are TGTGCCACATATAGCGGGGGGGCCTACGAGCAGTACTTC. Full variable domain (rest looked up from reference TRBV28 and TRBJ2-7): DVKVTQSSRYLVKRTGEKVFLECVQDMDHENMFWYRQDPGLGLRLIYFSYDVKMKEKGDIPEGYSVSREKKERFSLILESASTNQTSMYLCATYSGGAYEQYFGPGTRLTVT.